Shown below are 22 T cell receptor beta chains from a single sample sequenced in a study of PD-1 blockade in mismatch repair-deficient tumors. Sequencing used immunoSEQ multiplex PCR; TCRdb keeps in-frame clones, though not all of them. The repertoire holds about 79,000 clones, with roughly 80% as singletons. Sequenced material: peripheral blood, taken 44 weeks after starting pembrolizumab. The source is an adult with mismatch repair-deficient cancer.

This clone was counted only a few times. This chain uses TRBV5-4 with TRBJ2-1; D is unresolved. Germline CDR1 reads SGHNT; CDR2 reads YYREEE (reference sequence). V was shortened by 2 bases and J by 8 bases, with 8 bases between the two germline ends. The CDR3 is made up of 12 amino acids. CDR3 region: CASSLVSHEQFF. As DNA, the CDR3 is TGTGCCAGCAGCTTAGTTTCCCATGAGCAGTTCTTC.

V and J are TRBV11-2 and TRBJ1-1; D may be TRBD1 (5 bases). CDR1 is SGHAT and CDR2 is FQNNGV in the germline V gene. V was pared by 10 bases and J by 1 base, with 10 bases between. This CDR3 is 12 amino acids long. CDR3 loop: CATSGANTEAFF. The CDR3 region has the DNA TGTGCCACCAGTGGGGCGAACACTGAAGCTTTCTTT.

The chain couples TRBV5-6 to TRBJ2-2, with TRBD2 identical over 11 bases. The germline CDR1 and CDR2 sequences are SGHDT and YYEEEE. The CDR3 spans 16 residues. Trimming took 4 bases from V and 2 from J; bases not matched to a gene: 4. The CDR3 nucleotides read TGTGCCAGCAGCCTAGCGGGGGGAGACAACACCGGGGAGCTGTTTTTT. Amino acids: CASSLAGGDNTGELFF.

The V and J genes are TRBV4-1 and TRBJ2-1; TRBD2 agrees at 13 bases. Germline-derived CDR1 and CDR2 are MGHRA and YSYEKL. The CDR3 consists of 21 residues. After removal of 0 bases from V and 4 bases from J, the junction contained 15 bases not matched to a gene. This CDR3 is CASSQDFSGLAGSPWYNEQFF. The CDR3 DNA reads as TGCGCCAGCAGCCAAGACTTCTCGGGACTAGCGGGGAGCCCCTGGTACAATGAGCAGTTCTTC.

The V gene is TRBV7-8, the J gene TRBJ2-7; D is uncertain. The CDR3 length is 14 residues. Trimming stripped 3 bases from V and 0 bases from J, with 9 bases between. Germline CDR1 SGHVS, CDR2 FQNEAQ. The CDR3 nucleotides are TGTGCCAGCAGCTTTGGGTGGGGCTCCTACGAGCAGTACTTC. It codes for CASSFGWGSYEQYF.

In nucleotides, the CDR3 is TGTGCCAGCAGCCCCTGGACTAGCGGGATAACCGAGCAGTACTTC. It encodes CASSPWTSGITEQYF. The gene calls are TRBV6-6 and TRBJ2-7; 12 bases line up with TRBD2. V dropped 6 bases and J dropped 6; count of bases not matched to a gene: 9. This CDR3 region has 15 residues. Germline V gene data show CDR1 as MNHNY and CDR2 as SVGAGI (reference sequence).

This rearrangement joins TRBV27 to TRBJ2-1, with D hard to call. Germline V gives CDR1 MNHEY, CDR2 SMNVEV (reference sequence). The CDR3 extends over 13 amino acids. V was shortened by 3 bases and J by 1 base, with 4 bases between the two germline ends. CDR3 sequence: CASSFGSYNEQFF. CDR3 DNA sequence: TGTGCCAGCAGTTTTGGGTCCTACAATGAGCAGTTCTTC.

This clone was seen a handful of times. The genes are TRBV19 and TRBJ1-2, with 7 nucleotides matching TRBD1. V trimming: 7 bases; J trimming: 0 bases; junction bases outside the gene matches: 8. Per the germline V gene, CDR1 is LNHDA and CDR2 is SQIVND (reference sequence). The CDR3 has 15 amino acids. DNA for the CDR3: TGTGCCAGTACCGCAGGGGGGAGTACTAACTATGGCTACACCTTC. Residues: CASTAGGSTNYGYTF.

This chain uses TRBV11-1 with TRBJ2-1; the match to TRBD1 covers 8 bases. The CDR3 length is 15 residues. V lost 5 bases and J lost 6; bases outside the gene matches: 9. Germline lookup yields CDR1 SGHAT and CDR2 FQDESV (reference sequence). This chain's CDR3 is CASSPRTGSGNEQFF. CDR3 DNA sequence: TGTGCCAGCAGCCCCCGGACAGGGTCAGGCAATGAGCAGTTCTTC.

DNA of the CDR3: TGCGCCAGCAGCCTAGGGACAGGTTCTGGAAACACCATATATTTT. It specifies CASSLGTGSGNTIYF. The genes are TRBV4-1 and TRBJ1-3; 8 bases line up with TRBD1. Germline V CDR1 and CDR2: MGHRA, YSYEKL. The CDR3 consists of 15 residues. Trimming cost V 4 bases and J 1 base; bases outside gene matches: 3.

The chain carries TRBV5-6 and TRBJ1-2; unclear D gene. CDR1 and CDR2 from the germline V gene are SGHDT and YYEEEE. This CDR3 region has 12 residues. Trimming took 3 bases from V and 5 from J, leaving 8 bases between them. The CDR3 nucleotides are TGTGCCAGCAGCTCCGACGTTTATGGCTACACCTTC. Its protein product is CASSSDVYGYTF.

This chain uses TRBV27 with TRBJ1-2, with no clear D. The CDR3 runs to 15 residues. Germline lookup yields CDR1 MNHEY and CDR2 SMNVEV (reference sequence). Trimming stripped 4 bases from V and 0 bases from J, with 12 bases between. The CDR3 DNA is TGTGCCAGCAGTTCCCGGTTAGGAGCTAACTATGGCTACACCTTC. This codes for CASSSRLGANYGYTF.

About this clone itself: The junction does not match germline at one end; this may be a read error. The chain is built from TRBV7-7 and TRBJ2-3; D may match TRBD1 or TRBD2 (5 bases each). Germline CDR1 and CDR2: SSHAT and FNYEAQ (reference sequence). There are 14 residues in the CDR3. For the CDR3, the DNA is TGTGCTAGCAGCTCGGGACGAAGCACAGATACGCAGTATTTT. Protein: CASSSGRSTDTQYF.

CDR3 nucleotide sequence: TGTGCCAGCAGCCGAGGGGGCTGGGACACTGAAGCTTTCTTT. It encodes CASSRGGWDTEAFF. The chain links TRBV5-4 to TRBJ1-1; 7 nucleotides line up with TRBD1. The CDR3 runs to 14 residues. V lost 4 bases to trimming and J lost 3 bases; unmatched junction nucleotides: 6. Germline V lookup: CDR1 SGHNT, CDR2 YYREEE (reference sequence).

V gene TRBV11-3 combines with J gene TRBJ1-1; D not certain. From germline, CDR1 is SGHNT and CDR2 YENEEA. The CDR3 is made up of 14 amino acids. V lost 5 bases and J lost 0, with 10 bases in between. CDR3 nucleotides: TGTGCCAGCAGCGCACGACTGATGAACACTGAAGCTTTCTTT. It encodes CASSARLMNTEAFF.

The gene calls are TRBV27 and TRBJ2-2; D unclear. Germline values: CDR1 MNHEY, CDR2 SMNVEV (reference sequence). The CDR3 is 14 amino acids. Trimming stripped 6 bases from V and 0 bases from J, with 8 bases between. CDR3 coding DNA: TGTGCCAGCAGCCCCCTAACGAACACCGGGGAGCTGTTTTTT. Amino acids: CASSPLTNTGELFF.

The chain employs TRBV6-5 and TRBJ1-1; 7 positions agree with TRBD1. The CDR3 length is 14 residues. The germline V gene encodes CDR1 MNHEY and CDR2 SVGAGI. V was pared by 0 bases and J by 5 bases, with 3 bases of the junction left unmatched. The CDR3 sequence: CASSYSYRGTEAFF. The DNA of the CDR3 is TGTGCCAGCAGTTACTCGTACAGGGGTACTGAAGCTTTCTTT.

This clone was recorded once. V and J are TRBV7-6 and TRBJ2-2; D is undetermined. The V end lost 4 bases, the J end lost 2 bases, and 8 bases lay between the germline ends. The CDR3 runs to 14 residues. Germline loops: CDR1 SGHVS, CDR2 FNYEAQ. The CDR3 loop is CASSSSPNTGELFF. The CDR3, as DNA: TGTGCCAGCAGCTCAAGCCCAAACACCGGGGAGCTGTTTTTT.

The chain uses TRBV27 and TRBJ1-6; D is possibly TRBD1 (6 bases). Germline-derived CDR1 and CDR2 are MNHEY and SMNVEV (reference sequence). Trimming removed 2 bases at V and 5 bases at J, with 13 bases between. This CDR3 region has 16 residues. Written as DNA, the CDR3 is TGTGCCAGCAGTTTACGGTCCGGGGGCGATAATTCACCCCTCCACTTT. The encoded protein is CASSLRSGGDNSPLHF.

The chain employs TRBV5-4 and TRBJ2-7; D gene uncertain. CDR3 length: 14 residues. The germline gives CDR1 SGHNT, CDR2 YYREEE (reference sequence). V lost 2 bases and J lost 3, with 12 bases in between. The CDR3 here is CASSFRKGDYEQYF. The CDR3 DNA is TGTGCCAGCAGCTTTCGGAAAGGAGACTACGAGCAGTACTTC.

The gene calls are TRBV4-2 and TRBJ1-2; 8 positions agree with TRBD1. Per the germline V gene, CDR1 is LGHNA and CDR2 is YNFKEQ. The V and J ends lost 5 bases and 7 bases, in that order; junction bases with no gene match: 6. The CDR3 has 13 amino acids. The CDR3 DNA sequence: TGTGCCAGCAGCTTTGGACAGGGTCCTGGCTACACCTTC. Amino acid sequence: CASSFGQGPGYTF.

The CDR3 spells CASTTASTDTQYF. The CDR3 DNA follows: TGTGCCAGCACCACCGCCAGCACAGATACGCAGTATTTT. The genes are TRBV5-4 and TRBJ2-3; D uncertain. This CDR3 has 13 residues. The V end was cut by 6 bases, the J end by 0 bases, with 8 bases between. Germline lookup yields CDR1 SGHNT and CDR2 YYREEE (reference sequence).